The present entry profiles one T cell receptor (beta chain) with its context. The CDR3 runs to 17 residues. V was shortened by 5 bases and J by 5 bases, with 24 bases between the two germline ends. From germline, CDR1 is SEHNR and CDR2 FQNEAQ (reference sequence). Primers included in the PCR were 60 Vbeta and 13 Jbeta primers. TCRdb's table, derived via immunoSEQ multiplex PCR, lists solely in-frame clones and lacks some. Of about 170,000 clones listed, approximately 88% are singletons. This entry belongs to a study of cytomegalovirus exposure and HLA in healthy donors. The chain joins TRBV7-9 to TRBJ2-5; D is possibly TRBD2 (7 bases). Sequencing was carried out using PBMCs. The source of this sequence is a boy aged 2-9 years in good health and CMV-seronegative. CDR3 residues: CASSHGAGAEQWETQYF. CDR3 nucleotide sequence: TGTGCCAGCAGCCACGGGGCGGGGGCGGAACAGTGGGAGACCCAGTACTTC.